The clone carrying this T cell receptor (beta chain) was detected a few times. Its matching antigen is unknown. This specimen belongs to a study of T cells in Graves' hyperthyroidism and ophthalmopathy. Study results and limitations: A model of 13 V-J features distinguished ophthalmopathy from stable hyperthyroidism.

The CDR3 has 14 amino acids. The germline V and J ends were trimmed by 0 bases and 10 bases, with 15 bases remaining between them. Germline CDR1 and CDR2: DFQATT and SNEGSKA (reference sequence). TCR beta CDR3 sequences were amplified from RNA transcripts. The HTBI primer set was used in a first-round RT-PCR of the TCR CDR3. TCRdb recomputed calls from the multiplex PCR reads with MiXCR, one row per CDR3 protein. The sample shows hundreds of thousands of distinct CDR3 sequences, roughly 20% of them seen only once. This clonotype was sampled from a man aged 25 to 40 with Graves' ophthalmopathy. The chain uses TRBV20-1 and TRBJ2-2; D is uncertain. Sequenced material: blood. CDR3 residues: CSARDGYGTMELFF. CDR3 DNA sequence: TGCAGTGCTAGAGATGGATACGGAACTATGGAGCTGTTTTTT.